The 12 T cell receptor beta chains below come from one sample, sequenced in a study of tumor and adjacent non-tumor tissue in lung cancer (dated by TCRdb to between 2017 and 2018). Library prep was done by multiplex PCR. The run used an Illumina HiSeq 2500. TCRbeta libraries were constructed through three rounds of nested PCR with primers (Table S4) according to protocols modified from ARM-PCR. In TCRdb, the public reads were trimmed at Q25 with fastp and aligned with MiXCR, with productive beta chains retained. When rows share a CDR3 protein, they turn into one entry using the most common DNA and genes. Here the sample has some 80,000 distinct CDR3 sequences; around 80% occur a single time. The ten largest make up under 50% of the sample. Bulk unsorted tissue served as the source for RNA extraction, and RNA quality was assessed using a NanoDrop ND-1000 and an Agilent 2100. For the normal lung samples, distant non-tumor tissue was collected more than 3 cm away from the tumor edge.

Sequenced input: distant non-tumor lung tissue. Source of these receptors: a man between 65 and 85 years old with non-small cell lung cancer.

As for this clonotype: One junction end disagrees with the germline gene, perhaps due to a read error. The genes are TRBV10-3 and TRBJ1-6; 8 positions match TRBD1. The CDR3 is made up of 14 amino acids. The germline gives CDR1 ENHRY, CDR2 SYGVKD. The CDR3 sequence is CAINGQGPNSPLQF. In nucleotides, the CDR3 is TGTGCCATCAATGGACAGGGACCTAATTCACCCCTCCAGTTT.

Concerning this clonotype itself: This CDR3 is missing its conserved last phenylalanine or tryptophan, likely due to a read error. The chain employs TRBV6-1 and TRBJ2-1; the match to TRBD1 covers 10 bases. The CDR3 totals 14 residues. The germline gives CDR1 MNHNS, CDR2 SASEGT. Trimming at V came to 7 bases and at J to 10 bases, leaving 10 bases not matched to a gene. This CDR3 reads CASNGTGELDEQFL. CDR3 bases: TGTGCCAGCAATGGGACAGGGGAATTGGACGAGCAGTTCCTC.

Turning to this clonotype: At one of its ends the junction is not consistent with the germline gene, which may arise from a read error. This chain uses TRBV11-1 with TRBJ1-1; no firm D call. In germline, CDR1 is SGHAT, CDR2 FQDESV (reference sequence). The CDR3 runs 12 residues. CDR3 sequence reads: CACSSLGPEAFF. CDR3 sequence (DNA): TGTGCCTGCAGCTCACTCGGCCCGGAAGCTTTCTTT.

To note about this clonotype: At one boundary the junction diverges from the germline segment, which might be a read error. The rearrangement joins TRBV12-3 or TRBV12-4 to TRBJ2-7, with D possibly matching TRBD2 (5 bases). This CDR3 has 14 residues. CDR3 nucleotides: TGTGCCAGCGGTTTATCTGGGAGTCGGTACGAGAAGCACTTC. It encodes CASGLSGSRYEKHF.

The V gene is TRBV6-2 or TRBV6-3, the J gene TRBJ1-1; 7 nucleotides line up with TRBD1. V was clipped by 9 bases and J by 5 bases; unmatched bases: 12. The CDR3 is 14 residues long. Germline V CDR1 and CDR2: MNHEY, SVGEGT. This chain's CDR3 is CASSQKRQGTEAFF. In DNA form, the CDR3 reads TGTGCCAGTAGTCAGAAGAGACAGGGTACTGAAGCTTTCTTT.

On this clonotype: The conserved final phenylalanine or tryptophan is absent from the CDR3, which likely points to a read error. The chain's CDR3 is CASSQGQALYEQFL. CDR3 nucleotides: TGTGCCAGCAGCCAAGGACAGGCTCTCTACGAGCAGTTCCTC. The V call is TRBV4-2, the J call TRBJ2-7, with D perhaps TRBD1 (6 bases). TRBJ2-1 matches the DNA end more closely, so the J call is doubtful. From germline, CDR1 is LGHNA and CDR2 YNFKEQ. The length of the CDR3 is 14 residues.

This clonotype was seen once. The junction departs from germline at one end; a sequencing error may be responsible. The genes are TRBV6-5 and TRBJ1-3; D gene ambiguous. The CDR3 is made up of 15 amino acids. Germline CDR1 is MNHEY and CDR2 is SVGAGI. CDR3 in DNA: TGTGCCAGCAATGCAGGACGTTTCTCTAGAAACACCATATATTTT. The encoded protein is CASNAGRFSRNTIYF.

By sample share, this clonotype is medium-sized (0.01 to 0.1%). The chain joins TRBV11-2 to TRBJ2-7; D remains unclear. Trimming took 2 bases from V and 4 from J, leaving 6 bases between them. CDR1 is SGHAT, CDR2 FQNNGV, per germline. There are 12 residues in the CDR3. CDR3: CASSLTLYEQYF. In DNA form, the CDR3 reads TGTGCCAGCAGCTTAACTCTTTACGAGCAGTACTTC.

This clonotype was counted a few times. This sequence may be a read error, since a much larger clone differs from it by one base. CDR3 sequence: CASRPGTELYEQYF. The CDR3 nucleotides are TGTGCCAGCAGACCCGGGACAGAACTTTACGAGCAGTACTTC. The rearrangement links TRBV12-3 or TRBV12-4 to TRBJ2-7; 7 bases are a match to TRBD1. The CDR3 runs 14 residues. V shed 6 bases and J 4 bases; nucleotides not matched to a gene: 9.

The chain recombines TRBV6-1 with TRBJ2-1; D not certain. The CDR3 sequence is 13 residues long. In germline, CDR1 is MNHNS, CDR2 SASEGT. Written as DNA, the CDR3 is TGTGTCAACATCGGTAACTCCCTGCGTGAGCAGTTCTTC. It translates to CVNIGNSLREQFF.

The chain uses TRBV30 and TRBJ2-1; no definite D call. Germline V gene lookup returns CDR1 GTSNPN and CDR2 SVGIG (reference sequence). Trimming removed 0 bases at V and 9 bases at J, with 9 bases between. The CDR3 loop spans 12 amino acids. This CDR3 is CAWSVNRGEQFF. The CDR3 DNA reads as TGTGCCTGGAGTGTTAACCGCGGTGAGCAGTTCTTC.

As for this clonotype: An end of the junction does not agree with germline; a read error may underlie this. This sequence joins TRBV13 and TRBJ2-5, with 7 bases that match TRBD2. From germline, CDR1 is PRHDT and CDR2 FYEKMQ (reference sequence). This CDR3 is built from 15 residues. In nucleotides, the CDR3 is TGTGCCAGTAGCTTAATGGGGAGGGCTGGAGAGACCCAGTACTTC. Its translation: CASSLMGRAGETQYF. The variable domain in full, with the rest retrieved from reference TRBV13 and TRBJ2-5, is AAGVIQSPRHLIKEKRETATLKCYPIPRHDTVYWYQQGPGQDPQFLISFYEKMQSDKGSIPDRFSAQQFSDYHSELNMSSLELGDSALYFCASSLMGRAGETQYFGPGTRLLVL.